There are many counts of the clone carrying this TCR beta chain. Its antigen is currently unknown. Per germline, CDR1 SGDLS and CDR2 YYNGEE. The CDR3 is 16 residues long. V was clipped by 4 bases and J by 4 bases; unmatched bases: 8. The record originates from a study of T-cell reconstitution after alpha-beta-depleted transplantation in children. Study conclusions and caveats: Where alpha-beta T cells came from about two months after transplant was reportedly several hundred expanded graft clones.

Preparation of the TCRbeta library was carried out with unique molecular identifiers. MiXCR, applied by TCRdb to the PCR reads, yields one record per CDR3 protein. The table has 280,000 or so distinct CDR3 sequences, 11% seen once. The receptor was isolated from a male patient aged 2 to 10 who had a stem cell transplant for chronic granulomatous disease, so the T cells may come from the graft donor. This chain connects TRBV9 to TRBJ1-2; 12 bases line up with TRBD1. The sample was peripheral blood, taken 180 days after TCRalphabeta/CD19-depleted stem cell transplant. For the CDR3, the DNA is TGTGCCAGCAGCTCCTCCGGGACAGGGGGCTTCTATGGCTACACCTTC. Translation gives CASSSSGTGGFYGYTF.